A single sample is the source of the 18 T cell receptor beta chains below, sequenced in a study of OX40 agonist ivuxolimab in advanced cancers. Using immunoSEQ multiplex PCR, the repertoire was profiled, and TCRdb retains in-frame clones only, with some absent. This table holds 40,000 to 55,000 clones, 80% to 95% found once. Sequencing was performed on CD4+ or CD8+ T cells sorted from blood, taken in a trial of the OX40 agonist ivuxolimab. Receptor source: an adult with an advanced solid tumor such as melanoma, head and neck, liver or kidney cancer.

The chain uses TRBV30 and TRBJ2-7, with D hard to call. The CDR3 spans 11 residues. With 0 bases removed from V and 4 bases from J, the gap between germline ends came to 4 bases. From germline, CDR1 is GTSNPN and CDR2 SVGIG (reference sequence). The CDR3 reads CAWSVEYEQYF. CDR3 in DNA: TGTGCCTGGAGTGTCGAATACGAGCAGTACTTC.

The CDR3 reads CASTSWDLTSTDTQYF. DNA of the CDR3: TGTGCCAGCACATCCTGGGATTTGACTAGCACAGATACGCAGTATTTT. The chain employs TRBV28 and TRBJ2-3; D ambiguous. Trimming took off 7 bases at V and 0 bases at J, with 17 bases between the two ends. The CDR3 has 16 amino acids. Per germline, CDR1 MDHEN and CDR2 SYDVKM.

By its share, this clone is medium-sized. The chain employs TRBV4-2 and TRBJ1-2, with D possibly TRBD1 on 5 matching bases. Trimming pared 0 bases from V and 2 bases from J, leaving 10 bases between. The CDR3 length is 15 residues. Germline V gene sequence: CDR1 LGHNA, CDR2 YNFKEQ. CDR3 in DNA: TGTGCCAGCAGCCAAGACGCAGGGCAGAACTATGGCTACACCTTC. It yields the protein CASSQDAGQNYGYTF.

V gene TRBV13 combines with J gene TRBJ2-3; no reliable D call. The CDR3 totals 15 residues. Germline V gives CDR1 PRHDT, CDR2 FYEKMQ (reference sequence). V dropped 0 bases and J dropped 0 bases, with 7 bases sitting between them. The CDR3: CASSLGTVSTDTQYF. CDR3 coding DNA: TGTGCCAGCAGCTTAGGAACAGTCAGCACAGATACGCAGTATTTT.

This clone has just a few counts. The chain carries TRBV15 and TRBJ2-7; TRBD2 is a possible D gene (6 bases). With 8 bases removed from V and 5 bases from J, the gap between germline ends came to 22 bases. Germline lookup yields CDR1 LNHNV and CDR2 YYDKDF (reference sequence). CDR3 length: 15 amino acids. The DNA for the CDR3 is TGTGCCACCCGTGACAAGGAGGGCCGGGTCCACGAGCAGTACTTC. Its translation is CATRDKEGRVHEQYF.

The J gene is TRBJ1-6, the V gene TRBV4-3; 10 nucleotides line up with TRBD1. Germline CDR1 is LGHNA and CDR2 is YSLEER. V lost 4 bases, J lost 5 bases, and 5 bases stayed unmatched. This CDR3 has 16 residues. The CDR3 sequence is CASSPGTGENNSPLHF. DNA of the CDR3: TGCGCCAGCAGCCCCGGGACAGGGGAGAATAATTCACCCCTCCACTTT.

V and J are TRBV6-5 and TRBJ1-5; D gene uncertain. This CDR3 spans 15 amino acids. V gave up 6 bases and J gave up 3 bases, with 15 bases separating them. CDR1 is MNHEY, CDR2 SVGAGI, per germline. The CDR3 reads CASSLGLAFNQPQHF. The CDR3 nucleotides read TGTGCCAGCAGCCTGGGGTTAGCCTTCAATCAGCCCCAGCATTTT.

The V call is TRBV7-9, the J call TRBJ2-7; TRBD1 matches at 9 bases. This CDR3 region has 15 residues. V gave up 4 bases and J gave up 5 bases; unmatched junction bases: 9. Germline CDR1 and CDR2: SEHNR and FQNEAQ (reference sequence). Here the CDR3 reads CASSSPGQGVHEQYF. CDR3 DNA: TGTGCCAGCAGCTCCCCGGGACAGGGTGTACACGAGCAGTACTTC.

CDR3 DNA: TGTGCCAGCAGCTTAAGCTTTGGCAGGGAGGCCGGGGAGCTGTTTTTT. The encoded protein is CASSLSFGREAGELFF. This chain links TRBV7-3 with TRBJ2-2, with D possibly TRBD2 on 6 matching bases. V was clipped by 1 base and J by 6 bases, with 15 bases between them. The CDR3 extends over 16 amino acids. Per germline, CDR1 SGHTA and CDR2 FQGTGA.

This clone was observed many times. The rearrangement uses TRBV9 and TRBJ1-1; 8 bases line up with TRBD1. Unmatched junction bases numbered 9, after V lost 4 bases and J lost 7 bases. The CDR3 length is 14 residues. Germline CDR1 is SGDLS and CDR2 is YYNGEE. CDR3 amino acids: CASSSPGQDIEAFF. For the CDR3, the DNA is TGTGCCAGCAGCTCCCCGGGACAGGATATTGAAGCTTTCTTT.

V and J are TRBV25-1 and TRBJ2-5; D not resolved. Germline-derived CDR1 and CDR2 are MGHDK and SYGVNS. The V gene lost 5 bases and the J gene lost 2 bases, with 3 bases spanning the gap. The CDR3 spans 11 residues. CDR3 residues: CASSNQETQYF. Written as DNA, the CDR3 is TGTGCCAGCAGTAATCAAGAGACCCAGTACTTC.

The chain uses TRBV5-1 and TRBJ2-3, with 15 nucleotides matching TRBD2. The CDR3 contains 21 residues. V gave up 4 bases and J gave up 0 bases; unmatched junction bases: 15. CDR1 and CDR2 (germline): SGHRS, YFSETQ. The DNA for the CDR3 is TGCGCCAGCAGCCGGACTAGCGGGAGGGATTGGATCCCACATAGCACAGATACGCAGTATTTT. Translating gives CASSRTSGRDWIPHSTDTQYF.

This clone is classed as medium-sized (0.01 to 0.1%). J is TRBJ2-1 and V is TRBV7-3; weak D call: TRBD2 (5 bases). The V end lost 2 bases, the J end lost 0 bases, and 5 bases lay between the germline ends. Germline CDR1 and CDR2: SGHTA and FQGTGA. The CDR3 consists of 14 residues. The CDR3 loop is CASSLGSSYNEQFF. The CDR3 nucleotides read TGTGCCAGCAGCTTAGGGAGCTCCTACAATGAGCAGTTCTTC.

This chain connects TRBV7-8 to TRBJ2-7, with 8 nucleotides matching TRBD1. V dropped 7 bases and J dropped 5; count of bases not matched to a gene: 4. The germline V gene encodes CDR1 SGHVS and CDR2 FQNEAQ. This CDR3 is 12 amino acids long. Here the CDR3 reads CASNDRGHEQYF. The CDR3 region has the DNA TGTGCCAGCAACGACAGGGGCCACGAGCAGTACTTC. The complete variable domain, with remaining parts taken from reference TRBV7-8 and TRBJ2-7, reads GAGVSQSPRYKVAKRGQDVALRCDPISGHVSLFWYQQALGQGPEFLTYFQNEAQLDKSGLPSDRFFAERPEGSVSTLKIQRTQQEDSAVYLCASNDRGHEQYFGPGTRLTVT.

This clone was detected once. The V call is TRBV10-1, the J call TRBJ2-1; D is perhaps TRBD2 (6 bases). V lost 1 base and J lost 9, with 28 bases in between. The CDR3 has 19 amino acids. Germline V gene sequence: CDR1 WNHNN, CDR2 SYGVQD (reference sequence). CDR3 DNA sequence: TGCGCCAGCAGTGAGTATCCCTTTTTGACGGGATTAGCGGTGGGTGAGCAGTTCTTC. This gives the protein CASSEYPFLTGLAVGEQFF.

This sequence joins TRBV9 and TRBJ1-2; D is undetermined. The germline V and J ends were trimmed by 0 bases and 8 bases, with 8 bases remaining between them. This CDR3 has 12 residues. Germline CDR1 and CDR2: SGDLS and YYNGEE. CDR3 amino acids: CASSVGSEGYTF. The CDR3 DNA follows: TGTGCCAGCAGCGTAGGTTCAGAAGGCTACACCTTC.

V usage is TRBV6-7 and J usage is TRBJ2-1; D is undetermined. TRBV6-7 is identified as an open reading frame with a role that is uncertain. V dropped 0 bases and J dropped 6 bases, with 0 bases sitting between them. CDR3 length: 11 residues. CDR3 coding DNA: TGTGCCAGCAGTTACTCCAATGAGCAGTTCTTC. It yields the protein CASSYSNEQFF.

The chain employs TRBV7-9 and TRBJ2-1; 9 nucleotides match TRBD1. J gave up 8 bases and V 7 bases, and 15 bases lay outside the gene matches. The CDR3 spans 16 residues. Germline CDR1 reads SEHNR; CDR2 reads FQNEAQ (reference sequence). The CDR3 bases are TGTGCCAGCATCGTTCCCGGGACAGGGAATACGGATGAGCAGTTCTTC. Its protein is CASIVPGTGNTDEQFF.